The 17 T cell receptor beta chains below were found in one sample sequenced in a study of blood T cell repertoires in COVID-19 (dated by TCRdb to 2018 to 2021). Library method: the immunoSEQ multiplex PCR assay. The immuneACCESS repertoire file appears here via TCRdb, limited to in-frame rearrangements. These files lack a portion of the clones; in checked studies, under half of the deficit traces to unresolved V genes, and the cause of the others is not known. The sample table shows around 260,000 clones, and around 90% are seen once. The biggest ten clones account for over 4% of the sample. The sequenced material came from peripheral blood. The receptors were gathered from a man between 60 and 70 years old who had recovered from COVID-19.

This chain uses TRBV28 with TRBJ2-4; possibly TRBD1 for D (5 bases). Trimming cost V 3 bases and J 3 bases, with 12 bases left between them. This CDR3 is built from 15 residues. Germline V CDR1 and CDR2: MDHEN, SYDVKM. CDR3 sequence: CASSFPGLVKNIQYF. The DNA for the CDR3 is TGTGCCAGCAGTTTTCCAGGGTTGGTCAAAAACATTCAGTACTTC.

The V call is TRBV9, the J call TRBJ2-3, with D unresolved. CDR1 SGDLS and CDR2 YYNGEE come from the germline V gene. CDR3 length equals 16 residues. Trimming removed 0 bases at V and 0 bases at J, with 11 bases between. The CDR3: CASSVDHTSSTDTQYF. In DNA form, the CDR3 reads TGTGCCAGCAGCGTAGACCACACCTCTAGCACAGATACGCAGTATTTT.

V gene TRBV6-2 or TRBV6-3 combines with J gene TRBJ2-1, with D tentatively TRBD1 (5 bases). Germline lookup yields CDR1 MNHEY and CDR2 SVGEGT. The V and J ends lost 6 bases and 9 bases respectively, with 18 bases between them. There are 14 residues in the CDR3. CDR3 loop: CASSEVNGHGEQFF. The CDR3 DNA is TGTGCCAGCAGCGAAGTTAATGGACACGGTGAGCAGTTCTTC.

The V gene is TRBV9, the J gene TRBJ2-3, with D possibly TRBD1 on 6 matching bases. Between the trimmed V and J ends, which lost 4 bases and 3 bases, there was a span of 15 bases. Germline CDR1 is SGDLS and CDR2 is YYNGEE. CDR3 length: 15 residues. CDR3 bases: TGTGCCAGCAGCCCCGGGACAACAGGGACAGATACGCAGTATTTT. Translation gives CASSPGTTGTDTQYF.

The J gene is TRBJ1-1, the V gene TRBV12-3 or TRBV12-4, with TRBD1 identical over 8 bases. With V trimmed by 4 bases and J by 7 bases, 2 bases remained unmatched. The CDR3 length is 12 residues. The CDR3 DNA reads as TGTGCCAGCAGTTCAGGACAGGGTGAAGCTTTCTTT. It specifies CASSSGQGEAFF.

With respect to this clone: In the same sample, other DNA sequences code for this CDR3. The CDR3 loop reads CASSLGGGPYEQYF. DNA of the CDR3: TGTGCCAGCAGCTTGGGGGGGGGACCCTACGAGCAGTACTTC. This sequence joins TRBV7-2 and TRBJ2-7, with 7 nucleotides matching TRBD2. Germline trimming cut 3 bases from V and 2 bases from J; bases unmatched to any gene: 4. The germline V gene has CDR1 SGHTA and CDR2 FQGNSA. This CDR3 comprises 14 residues.

The rearrangement links TRBV30 to TRBJ2-7; 10 bases agree with TRBD1. This CDR3 has 13 residues. J was trimmed by 3 bases and V by 6 bases; bases with no gene match: 5. Germline-derived CDR1 and CDR2 are GTSNPN and SVGIG (reference sequence). The CDR3 protein is CACIRDRGYEQYF. In DNA form, the CDR3 reads TGTGCCTGTATCCGGGACAGGGGCTACGAGCAGTACTTC.

The rearrangement links TRBV6-5 to TRBJ1-1; D is ambiguous. Trimming pared 2 bases from V and 1 base from J, leaving 11 bases between. Per the germline V gene, CDR1 is MNHEY and CDR2 is SVGAGI. This CDR3 spans 15 amino acids. This chain's CDR3 is CASSYLTSQNTEAFF. The CDR3 nucleotides read TGTGCCAGCAGTTACCTCACGAGCCAGAACACTGAAGCTTTCTTT.

The chain couples TRBV7-9 to TRBJ2-7, with no clear D. This CDR3 has 13 amino acids. V lost 2 bases and J lost 3, with 8 bases in between. CDR1 is SEHNR and CDR2 is FQNEAQ in the germline V gene (reference sequence). The CDR3 region is CASSLLTSYEQYF. CDR3 bases: TGTGCCAGCAGCTTACTTACGAGCTACGAGCAGTACTTC. Together with reference TRBV7-9 and TRBJ2-7, the CDR3 gives the full variable domain: DTGVSQNPRHKITKRGQNVTFRCDPISEHNRLYWYRQTLGQGPEFLTYFQNEAQLEKSRLLSDRFSAERPKGSFSTLEIQRTEQGDSAMYLCASSLLTSYEQYFGPGTRLTVT.

The rearrangement joins TRBV6-5 to TRBJ1-2; maybe TRBD1 (6 bases). Deletions cut 0 bases from V and 3 bases from J, with 14 bases between. This CDR3 is 16 amino acids long. In germline, CDR1 is MNHEY, CDR2 SVGAGI. Here the CDR3 reads CASSYSLTGQDYGYTF. The CDR3 DNA reads TGTGCCAGCAGTTACTCGCTTACAGGGCAGGACTATGGCTACACCTTC.

CDR3 sequence reads: CASSPDGEGETQYF. The CDR3 bases are TGTGCCAGCAGCCCAGACGGAGAAGGTGAGACCCAGTACTTC. The V and J genes are TRBV9 and TRBJ2-5; D gene ambiguous. V was shortened by 4 bases and J by 5 bases, with 15 bases between the two germline ends. The CDR3 is made up of 14 amino acids. Looked up from germline, CDR1 is SGDLS and CDR2 is YYNGEE.

The J gene is TRBJ1-1, the V gene TRBV13; D is unclear. The germline V gene encodes CDR1 PRHDT and CDR2 FYEKMQ (reference sequence). The CDR3 contains 15 residues. Trimming took off 1 base at V and 0 bases at J, with 9 bases between the two ends. The CDR3 coding sequence is TGTGCCAGCAGCTTAGAAGCAGGAATGAACACTGAAGCTTTCTTT. It encodes CASSLEAGMNTEAFF.

The CDR3 region is CASTLGLAGEETQYF. In nucleotides, the CDR3 is TGTGCCAGCACCCTGGGACTAGCGGGGGAAGAGACCCAGTACTTC. The V and J genes are TRBV2 and TRBJ2-5; 14 bases agree with TRBD2. Germline V CDR1 and CDR2: SNHLY, FYNNEI. The length of the CDR3 is 15 residues. Trimming took 7 bases from V and 3 from J; bases not matched to a gene: 4.

The V gene is TRBV19, the J gene TRBJ1-3; D unclear. CDR1 is LNHDA and CDR2 is SQIVND in the germline V gene (reference sequence). The CDR3 has 15 amino acids. Trimming pared 7 bases from V and 4 bases from J, leaving 17 bases between. The CDR3 nucleotides read TGTGCCAGTACCCCAACTGCCCTACCGGGAAACACCATATATTTT. Translated, it gives CASTPTALPGNTIYF.

The gene calls are TRBV5-4 and TRBJ1-3; D not resolved. Germline V CDR1 and CDR2: SGHNT, YYREEE (reference sequence). The CDR3 is 15 amino acids. V was shortened by 4 bases and J by 0 bases, with 11 bases between the two germline ends. In nucleotides, the CDR3 is TGTGCCAGCAGCCCGGAGATGGGCTCTGGAAACACCATATATTTT. Protein product: CASSPEMGSGNTIYF.

The chain combines TRBV2 with TRBJ1-6, with D possibly matching TRBD1 (6 bases). The CDR3 has 15 residues. CDR1 and CDR2 (germline): SNHLY, FYNNEI. The germline V and J ends were trimmed by 8 bases and 2 bases, with 13 bases remaining between them. Here the CDR3 DNA reads TGTGCCAGCGCCCCCCGGGACACCTATAATTCACCCCTCCACTTT. Protein product: CASAPRDTYNSPLHF.

The CDR3 nucleotides are TGTGCCAGCAGTGCTAGTCCAGCGTTGTCCTACGAGCAGTACTTC. This sequence encodes CASSASPALSYEQYF. This chain joins TRBV2 and TRBJ2-7; D ambiguous. V gave up 4 bases and J gave up 1 base, with 14 bases separating them. This CDR3 spans 15 amino acids. The germline gives CDR1 SNHLY, CDR2 FYNNEI.